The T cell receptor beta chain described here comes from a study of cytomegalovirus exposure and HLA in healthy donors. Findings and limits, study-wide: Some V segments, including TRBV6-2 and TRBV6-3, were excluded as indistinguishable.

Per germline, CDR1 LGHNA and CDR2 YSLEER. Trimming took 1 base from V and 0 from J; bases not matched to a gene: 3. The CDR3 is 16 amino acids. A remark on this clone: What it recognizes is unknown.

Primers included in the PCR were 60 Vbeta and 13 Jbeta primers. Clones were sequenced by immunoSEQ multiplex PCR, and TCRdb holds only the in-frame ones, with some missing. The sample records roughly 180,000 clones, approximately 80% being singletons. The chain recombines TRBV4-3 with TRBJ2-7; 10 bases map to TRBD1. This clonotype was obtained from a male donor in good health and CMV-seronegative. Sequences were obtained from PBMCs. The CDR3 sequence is CASSQVRTGGSYEQYF. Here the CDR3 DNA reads TGCGCCAGCAGCCAAGTCAGGACAGGGGGCTCCTACGAGCAGTACTTC.